Described below is a single T cell receptor (beta chain) sequence and its context. The antigen is not known. This specimen belongs to a study of OX40 agonist ivuxolimab in advanced cancers. Whole-study context: The treatment was a fully human IgG2 OX40 agonist, ivuxolimab.

Findings and limits, study-wide: Blood T cells, both CD4+ and CD8+, expanded clonally by week 6 at 0.1 to 3.0 mg/kg. Low normalized T-cell clonal expansion was additionally recorded for some nonresponders.

The repertoire was sequenced with immunoSEQ multiplex PCR; TCRdb's copy has only in-frame clones and lacks some. The sample consists of roughly 76,000 clones, approximately 86% of them appearing once. The specimen was CD4+ or CD8+ T cells sorted from blood, collected in a trial of the OX40 agonist ivuxolimab. This TCR came from an adult with an advanced solid tumor such as melanoma, head and neck, liver or kidney cancer.

Here the CDR3 DNA reads TGCGCCAGCAGCTTGAGCCCGGGTCAAAGCGCTGAAGCTTTCTTT. Protein product: CASSLSPGQSAEAFF. The chain recombines TRBV5-1 with TRBJ1-1; D is uncertain. Germline V CDR1 and CDR2: SGHRS, YFSETQ. The CDR3 covers 15 residues. V was cut by 1 base and J by 6 bases, with 16 bases left in between.